This T cell receptor (beta chain) is drawn from a study of T-cell memory formation after mild COVID-19. MiXCR, applied by TCRdb to the 5' RACE reads, yields one record per CDR3 protein. The table lists 450,000 to 650,000 distinct CDR3 sequences, roughly 18% of them singletons. This TCR derives from an adult woman who had mild COVID-19 (a few samples of this study predate the infection). Cell type and time point are not known. The sequencing input was PBMCs or a T cell subset sorted from them (not recorded which).

The CDR3 spells CASSVKRGGGLRYNEQFF. The CDR3 nucleotides read TGTGCCAGCAGCGTAAAGCGGGGGGGCGGTCTCCGCTACAATGAGCAGTTCTTC. The chain couples TRBV9 to TRBJ2-1; 10 nucleotides agree with TRBD2. The V gene's germline CDR1 is SGDLS and CDR2 YYNGEE. V shed 1 base and J 3 bases; nucleotides not matched to a gene: 10. CDR3 length: 18 amino acids.